This T cell receptor beta chain was identified during a study of T cell responses to AZD1222 COVID-19 vaccine. General study findings and limits: Among spike-specific TCRs, nearly half reportedly target unmutated variant regions. The span of vaccine-associated CD4 TCRs extended across spike, with dominance at 160-218 and 743-854.

The CDR3 has 13 residues. The V end lost 7 bases, the J end lost 7 bases, and 11 bases lay between the germline ends. Germline V gene data show CDR1 as MNHEY and CDR2 as SMNVEV (reference sequence). The assay was immunoSEQ multiplex PCR, and TCRdb's table has in-frame clones only and misses some. Of tens of thousands of clones detected, 70% to 80% appear once; the ten largest clones hold more than 4%. Of note for this clone: The antigen is undetermined. Within the sample, other DNA sequences also encode this same CDR3.

The chain is built from TRBV27 and TRBJ1-6; a possible D gene is TRBD1 (5 bases). The receptor comes from an adult who received the AZD1222 COVID-19 vaccine. The sample here was peripheral blood, taken 28 days after the second AZD1222 dose. CDR3 loop: CASTLGVNSPLHF. CDR3 DNA: TGTGCCAGCACCTTGGGGGTGAATTCACCCCTCCACTTT.